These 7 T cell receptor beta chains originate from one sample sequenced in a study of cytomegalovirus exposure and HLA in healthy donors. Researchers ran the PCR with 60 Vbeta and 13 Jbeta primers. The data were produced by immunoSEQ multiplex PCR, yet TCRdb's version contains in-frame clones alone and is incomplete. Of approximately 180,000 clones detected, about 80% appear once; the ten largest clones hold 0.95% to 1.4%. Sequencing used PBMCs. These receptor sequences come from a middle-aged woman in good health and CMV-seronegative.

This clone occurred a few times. CDR3 residues: CASSFPALWVEGYTF. The DNA for the CDR3 is TGTGCCAGCAGCTTCCCGGCCCTCTGGGTGGAGGGCTACACCTTC. The chain joins TRBV7-9 to TRBJ1-2; the D is unclear. V was trimmed by 3 bases and J by 8 bases, leaving 19 bases between them. In germline, CDR1 is SEHNR, CDR2 FQNEAQ (reference sequence). This CDR3 has 15 residues.

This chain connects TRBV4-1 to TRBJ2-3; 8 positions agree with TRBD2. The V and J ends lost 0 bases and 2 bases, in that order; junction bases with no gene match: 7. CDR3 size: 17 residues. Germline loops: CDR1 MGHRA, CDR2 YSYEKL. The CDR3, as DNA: TGCGCCAGCAGCCAAGATATAGCGGGAACCTTCACAGATACGCAGTATTTT. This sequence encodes CASSQDIAGTFTDTQYF.

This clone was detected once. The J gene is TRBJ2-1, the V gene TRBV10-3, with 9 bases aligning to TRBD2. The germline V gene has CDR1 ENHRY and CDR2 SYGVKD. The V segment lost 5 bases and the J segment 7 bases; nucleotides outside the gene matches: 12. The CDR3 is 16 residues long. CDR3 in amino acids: CAISSGRSTFWNEQFF. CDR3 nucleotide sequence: TGTGCCATCAGTAGCGGGAGGTCCACCTTTTGGAATGAGCAGTTCTTC.

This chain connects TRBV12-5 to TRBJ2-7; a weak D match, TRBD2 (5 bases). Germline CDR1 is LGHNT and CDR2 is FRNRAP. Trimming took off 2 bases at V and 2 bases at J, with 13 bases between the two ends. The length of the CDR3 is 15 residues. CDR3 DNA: TGTGCTAGTGGTTTGTTGGTAGCGCAGACCTACGAGCAGTACTTC. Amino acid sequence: CASGLLVAQTYEQYF.

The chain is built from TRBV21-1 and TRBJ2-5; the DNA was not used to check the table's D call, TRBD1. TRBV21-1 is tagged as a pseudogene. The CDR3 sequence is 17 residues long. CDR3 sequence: CASSKAGTGPTQETQYF. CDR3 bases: TGTGCCAGCAGCAAAGCGGGGACAGGGCCGACTCAAGAGACCCAGTACTTC.

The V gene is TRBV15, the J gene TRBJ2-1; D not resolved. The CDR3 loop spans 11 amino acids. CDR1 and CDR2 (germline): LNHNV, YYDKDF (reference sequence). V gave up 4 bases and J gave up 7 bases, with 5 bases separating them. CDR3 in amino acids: CATSTRNEQFF. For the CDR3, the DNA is TGTGCCACCAGCACCAGAAATGAGCAGTTCTTC. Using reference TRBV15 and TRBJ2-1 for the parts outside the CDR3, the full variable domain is DAMVIQNPRYQVTQFGKPVTLSCSQTLNHNVMYWYQQKSSQAPKLLFHYYDKDFNNEADTPDNFQSRRPNTSFCFLDIRSPGLGDTAMYLCATSTRNEQFFGPGTRLTVL.

CDR3 coding DNA: TGTGCCTGGAGTTCGGGTCTTGAAGCTTTCTTT. Translated, it gives CAWSSGLEAFF. The rearrangement uses TRBV30 and TRBJ1-1; D gene unclear. Germline CDR1 is GTSNPN and CDR2 is SVGIG (reference sequence). The CDR3 covers 11 residues. The V and J ends lost 2 bases and 7 bases respectively, with 8 bases between them. Supplemented by reference TRBV30 and TRBJ1-1, the full variable domain reads SQTIHQWPATLVQPVGSPLSLECTVEGTSNPNLYWYRQAAGRGLQLLFYSVGIGQISSEVPQNLSASRPQDRQFILSSKKLLLSDSGFYLCAWSSGLEAFFGQGTRLTVV.